The 13 T cell receptor beta chains presented below share a single source sample, sequenced in a study of blood T cell repertoires in COVID-19. TCRdb's copy holds only in-frame clones and misses some; the assay was immunoSEQ multiplex PCR. Altogether around 100,000 clones are present, about 89% being singletons, with the ten largest covering roughly 12%. The sequenced material came from peripheral blood. These receptors all come from a woman in her thirties with acute or convalescent COVID-19.

This clone was recorded a few times. The chain recombines TRBV2 with TRBJ1-1; a possible D gene is TRBD1 (5 bases). This CDR3 comprises 13 residues. V dropped 3 bases and J dropped 4 bases, with 9 bases sitting between them. Germline V gene sequence: CDR1 SNHLY, CDR2 FYNNEI. CDR3 DNA sequence: TGTGCCAGCAGTGAGGGGCCTGGCACTGAAGCTTTCTTT. Amino acid sequence: CASSEGPGTEAFF.

The rearrangement links TRBV24-1 to TRBJ1-2; no definite D call. Trimming left V 2 bases short and J 7 bases short, with 7 bases between. CDR3 size: 12 residues. CDR1 KGHDR and CDR2 SFDVKD come from the germline V gene. DNA of the CDR3: TGTGCCACCAGTGATTGGAAGCGTGGCTACACCTTC. Amino acid sequence: CATSDWKRGYTF.

This chain connects TRBV7-9 to TRBJ2-6, with TRBD2 matching over 9 bases. The CDR3 loop spans 17 amino acids. Losses at the gene ends were 1 base for V and 0 bases for J; bases not matched to a gene: 1. From germline, CDR1 is SEHNR and CDR2 FQNEAQ (reference sequence). This CDR3 is CASSLGLADSGANVLTF. The CDR3 DNA reads TGTGCCAGCAGCTTAGGACTAGCGGACTCTGGGGCCAACGTCCTGACTTTC. Full variable domain (remainder filled in from reference TRBV7-9 and TRBJ2-6): DTGVSQNPRHKITKRGQNVTFRCDPISEHNRLYWYRQTLGQGPEFLTYFQNEAQLEKSRLLSDRFSAERPKGSFSTLEIQRTEQGDSAMYLCASSLGLADSGANVLTFGAGSRLTVL.

The CDR3: CASGLGQTDTGELFF. The CDR3 DNA reads as TGTGCTAGTGGTTTGGGACAGACCGACACCGGGGAGCTGTTTTTT. The chain has TRBV12-5 and TRBJ2-2, with D perhaps TRBD1 (5 bases). V was shortened by 1 base and J by 3 bases, with 9 bases between the two germline ends. The CDR3 is made up of 15 amino acids. From germline, CDR1 is LGHNT and CDR2 FRNRAP.

J is TRBJ1-6 and V is TRBV10-2, with 8 positions matching TRBD1. V lost 0 bases and J lost 7; bases outside the gene matches: 17. In germline, CDR1 is WSHSY, CDR2 SAAADI. The CDR3 runs 20 residues. DNA for the CDR3: TGCGCCAGCAGTGAGTCGACAGGGGCCAGGCACTTGAGAGGGAATTCACCCCTCCACTTT. It yields the protein CASSESTGARHLRGNSPLHF.

The chain has TRBV9 and TRBJ2-3; 8 nucleotides match TRBD2. Looked up from germline, CDR1 is SGDLS and CDR2 is YYNGEE. The CDR3 runs 16 residues. The J segment lost 6 bases and the V segment lost 0 bases, leaving 9 bases of the junction unmatched. Here the CDR3 DNA reads TGTGCCAGCAGCGTAGGGTCTAGCGGGCCCTCTGATACGCAGTATTTT. This codes for CASSVGSSGPSDTQYF.

J is TRBJ2-3 and V is TRBV6-5; D not certain. Germline-derived CDR1 and CDR2 are MNHEY and SVGAGI. The V end lost 6 bases, the J end lost 0 bases, and 13 bases lay between the germline ends. The CDR3 runs to 15 residues. The CDR3 reads CASRTSRGSTDTQYF. In DNA, the CDR3 is TGTGCCAGCAGAACCTCTCGCGGAAGCACAGATACGCAGTATTTT.

V and J are TRBV10-3 and TRBJ1-2, with D unresolved. The CDR3 totals 13 residues. CDR1 and CDR2 (germline): ENHRY, SYGVKD. V was trimmed by 4 bases and J by 1 base, leaving 7 bases between them. The CDR3: CAISVEVNYGYTF. DNA of the CDR3: TGTGCCATCAGTGTTGAGGTTAACTATGGCTACACCTTC.

This clone was seen only a few times. J is TRBJ1-2 and V is TRBV3-1 (or the pseudogene TRBV3-2); D not certain. V lost 8 bases to trimming and J lost 1 base, with 8 bases between them. This CDR3 spans 12 amino acids. In germline, CDR1 is LGHDT, CDR2 YNNKEL (reference sequence). Here the CDR3 DNA reads TGTGCCAGCTCGGGTCTTAACTATGGCTACACCTTC. Protein sequence: CASSGLNYGYTF.

The CDR3 region has the DNA TGCGCCAGCAGCCCAACAGGGTCCAGAGGCAACACCATATATTTT. It yields the protein CASSPTGSRGNTIYF. The chain uses TRBV4-1 and TRBJ1-3, with D maybe TRBD1 (6 bases). V was pared by 4 bases and J by 7 bases, with 17 bases between. This CDR3 contains 15 residues. The V gene's germline CDR1 is MGHRA and CDR2 YSYEKL.

This chain joins TRBV7-9 and TRBJ2-1, with 10 bases identical to TRBD2. This CDR3 is 13 amino acids long. CDR1 is SEHNR, CDR2 FQNEAQ, per germline (reference sequence). V lost 8 bases, J lost 5 bases, and 3 bases stayed unmatched. CDR3 in amino acids: CASLAGGNNEQFF. CDR3 in DNA: TGTGCCAGCTTAGCGGGGGGTAACAATGAGCAGTTCTTC.

The V gene is TRBV13, the J gene TRBJ2-2; TRBD1 matches 8 bases. This CDR3 has 15 amino acids. The V and J ends lost 1 base and 4 bases, in that order; junction bases with no gene match: 2. Germline V gene data show CDR1 as PRHDT and CDR2 as FYEKMQ (reference sequence). CDR3 amino acids: CASSLAQGGTGELFF. The CDR3 DNA reads TGTGCCAGCAGCTTAGCACAGGGGGGCACCGGGGAGCTGTTTTTT.

In its sample, this clone was seen a few times. J is TRBJ1-2 and V is TRBV5-6, with D unresolved. V was pared by 2 bases and J by 1 base, with 3 bases between. The CDR3 sequence is 12 residues long. Germline V gene lookup returns CDR1 SGHDT and CDR2 YYEEEE. CDR3 protein: CASSFGNYGYTF. CDR3 nucleotides: TGTGCCAGCAGCTTCGGTAACTATGGCTACACCTTC.